This T cell receptor (beta chain) was sequenced during a study of cytomegalovirus exposure and HLA in healthy donors. Vbeta (60) and Jbeta (13) primers were used in the PCR. TCRdb's table, derived via immunoSEQ multiplex PCR, lists solely in-frame clones and lacks some. The sample has 95,000 to 150,000 clones, about 75% seen once. General observations from the study: Per published reports, the classifier diagnosed cytomegalovirus status with high specificity and sensitivity. Later analysis demonstrated an association between a missense DCLRE1C variant and TCR beta V- and J-gene trimming. A few chains tied to CMV proved CMV antigen-specific in vitro.

Details on this clone: What it binds is unknown.

Unrecorded immune exposure was likely among donors, who were nominally healthy when sampled. The source material was PBMCs. This clonotype originated in a man in his 60s in good health and CMV-seropositive.

CDR3 region: CASSLTWTGGVGEQYF. The CDR3 DNA follows: TGCGCCAGCAGCTTGACCTGGACAGGGGGGGTCGGCGAGCAGTACTTC. V is TRBV5-1 and J is TRBJ2-7; 10 bases fit TRBD1. The germline gives CDR1 SGHRS, CDR2 YFSETQ. Germline trimming cut 1 base from V and 6 bases from J; bases unmatched to any gene: 10. The CDR3 runs to 16 residues.